The next 22 T cell receptor beta chains were all read from a single sample in a study of metastatic and nonmetastatic thyroid tumors. Patients were all untreated before their thyroid surgery. TCRdb reassembled clones from the PCR reads with MiXCR. The sample records 10,000 to 12,000 clones, around 41% being singletons. The sample taken for sequencing was tumor tissue. The receptors shown here come from a female donor with papillary thyroid cancer or a benign thyroid nodule (not recorded which). Some clones in this sample may be carry-over from other donors' samples.

Regarding this clone: One junction end does not reproduce the germline sequence, and a read error may be involved. The chain links TRBV12-3 or TRBV12-4 to TRBJ2-7, with D perhaps matching TRBD2 (6 bases). This CDR3 is built from 14 residues. CDR3 in amino acids: CAISDVGGIEEQYF. The CDR3 DNA reads as TGTGCCATCAGTGACGTTGGGGGGATCGAGGAGCAGTACTTC.

This clone turned up a few times. CDR3 loop: CATSGTSPDSTDTQYF. The CDR3 DNA sequence: TGTGCCACCAGTGGCACTTCCCCGGACAGCACAGATACGCAGTATTTT. This chain uses TRBV24-1 with TRBJ2-3, with D unresolved. V lost 5 bases to trimming and J lost 0 bases, with 14 bases between them. The CDR3 sequence is 16 residues long. The germline V gene encodes CDR1 KGHDR and CDR2 SFDVKD.

The J gene is TRBJ2-1, the V gene TRBV11-2; TRBD1 aligns across 8 bases. Germline CDR1 SGHAT, CDR2 FQNNGV. This CDR3 has 16 residues. The ends lost 6 bases at V and 3 bases at J; junction bases unmatched: 10. CDR3 bases: TGTGCCAGCAGTTATTCCGGGACAGGCCGCTACAATGAGCAGTTCTTC. Translating it yields CASSYSGTGRYNEQFF.

The chain links TRBV19 to TRBJ1-5, with D perhaps TRBD1 (5 bases). CDR1 LNHDA and CDR2 SQIVND come from the germline V gene (reference sequence). This CDR3 spans 15 amino acids. V was shortened by 8 bases and J by 1 base, with 15 bases between the two germline ends. CDR3 loop: CASLAWGESNQPQHF. The DNA for the CDR3 is TGTGCCAGTTTAGCCTGGGGGGAAAGCAATCAGCCCCAGCATTTT. Together with reference TRBV19 and TRBJ1-5, the CDR3 gives the full variable domain: DGGITQSPKYLFRKEGQNVTLSCEQNLNHDAMYWYRQDPGQGLRLIYYSQIVNDFQKGDIAEGYSVSREKKESFPLTVTSAQKNPTAFYLCASLAWGESNQPQHFGDGTRLSIL.

The V and J genes are TRBV6-5 and TRBJ2-5; 8 bases are shared with TRBD2. CDR1 and CDR2 from the germline V gene are MNHEY and SVGAGI. The CDR3 sequence is 14 residues long. The V and J ends lost 8 bases and 5 bases, in that order; junction bases with no gene match: 10. The CDR3 protein is CASVDGRAGETQYF. CDR3 DNA sequence: TGTGCCAGCGTTGACGGGAGGGCCGGGGAGACCCAGTACTTC.

V is TRBV11-3 and J is TRBJ1-2; no definite D call. Germline V gene data show CDR1 as SGHNT and CDR2 as YENEEA. This CDR3 comprises 14 residues. The V end was cut by 2 bases, the J end by 2 bases, with 9 bases between. CDR3 nucleotide sequence: TGTGCCAGCAGCTTAAGTCCGGGAAACTATGGCTACACCTTC. Translating it yields CASSLSPGNYGYTF. The whole variable domain, remainder taken from reference TRBV11-3 and TRBJ1-2, is EAGVVQSPRYKIIEKKQPVAFWCNPISGHNTLYWYLQNLGQGPELLIRYENEEAVDDSQLPKDRFSAERLKGVDSTLKIQPAELGDSAVYLCASSLSPGNYGYTFGSGTRLTVV.

This clone was picked up one time. The V gene is TRBV7-8, the J gene TRBJ2-7; 8 bases match TRBD1. V lost 1 base and J lost 3; bases outside the gene matches: 5. Germline CDR1 reads SGHVS; CDR2 reads FQNEAQ. CDR3 length: 15 amino acids. This CDR3 reads CASSLGTGRSYEQYF. The CDR3 DNA reads TGTGCCAGCAGCTTAGGGACAGGGCGAAGCTACGAGCAGTACTTC.

The genes are TRBV9 and TRBJ2-5, with 10 bases aligning to TRBD1. Germline CDR1 SGDLS, CDR2 YYNGEE. V gave up 3 bases and J gave up 5 bases; unmatched junction bases: 4. The CDR3 length is 14 residues. In DNA, the CDR3 is TGTGCCAGCAGCGGACAGGGGGCCTGGGAGACCCAGTACTTC. Its translation: CASSGQGAWETQYF.

J is TRBJ2-3 and V is TRBV7-6; a weak D match, TRBD2 (5 bases). This CDR3 has 15 amino acids. Trimming shortened V by 5 bases and J by 0 bases, and 12 bases separated the two germline ends. Germline CDR1 is SGHVS and CDR2 is FNYEAQ. DNA for the CDR3: TGTGCCAGCAGCCCAGCGGCCGGTAGCACAGATACGCAGTATTTT. It encodes CASSPAAGSTDTQYF.

The table lists this clone with a few counts. The CDR3, as DNA: TGTGCCAGCTCGGGACAGATTTCTACCTACGAGCAGTACTTC. Amino acid sequence: CASSGQISTYEQYF. The chain couples TRBV2 to TRBJ2-7, with 7 bases that match TRBD1. Looked up from germline, CDR1 is SNHLY and CDR2 is FYNNEI. There are 14 residues in the CDR3. Trimming cost V 8 bases and J 2 bases; bases outside gene matches: 9.

This clone occurred a few times. The V call is TRBV27, the J call TRBJ1-5, with D possibly TRBD1 on 5 matching bases. The V end lost 3 bases, the J end lost 2 bases, and 17 bases lay between the germline ends. CDR3 length: 17 residues. Germline V gene lookup returns CDR1 MNHEY and CDR2 SMNVEV (reference sequence). The CDR3 protein is CASSLTGGRNGNQPQHF. CDR3 DNA sequence: TGTGCCAGCAGTTTGACGGGGGGGAGGAATGGCAATCAGCCCCAGCATTTT.

The chain combines TRBV6-1 with TRBJ2-6; D gene unclear. V gave up 10 bases and J gave up 0 bases, with 7 bases separating them. Germline V lookup: CDR1 MNHNS, CDR2 SASEGT. CDR3 size: 13 residues. The CDR3 bases are TGTGCCACCAGAAGCTCTGGGGCCAACGTCCTGACTTTC. Translated: CATRSSGANVLTF.

This clone counts as large (0.1 to 1%). J is TRBJ1-2 and V is TRBV12-3 or TRBV12-4, with D possibly matching TRBD1 (5 bases). V lost 7 bases, J lost 4 bases, and 16 bases lay in between. This CDR3 contains 14 residues. CDR3 in DNA: TGTGCCAGCAAACGGGGGGGGATGGGCTATGGCTACACCTTC. Amino acid sequence: CASKRGGMGYGYTF.

This clone was detected a few times. CDR3 residues: CASSKGQTVNTIYF. The CDR3 DNA sequence: TGTGCCAGCAGCAAGGGACAGACAGTAAACACCATATATTTT. The chain has TRBV12-3 or TRBV12-4 and TRBJ1-3, with 7 bases lining up with TRBD1. The CDR3 consists of 14 residues. Trimming at V came to 6 bases and at J to 6 bases, leaving 8 bases not matched to a gene.

The chain employs TRBV28 and TRBJ2-7; tentative D call: TRBD1 (6 bases). The germline V and J ends were trimmed by 4 bases and 0 bases, with 13 bases remaining between them. The CDR3 runs 15 residues. The V gene's germline CDR1 is MDHEN and CDR2 SYDVKM. CDR3 nucleotide sequence: TGTGCCAGCAGTTCAACCGGACAGCTCTCCTACGAGCAGTACTTC. Its protein product is CASSSTGQLSYEQYF. The full variable domain, its missing parts supplied by reference TRBV28 and TRBJ2-7, is DVKVTQSSRYLVKRTGEKVFLECVQDMDHENMFWYRQDPGLGLRLIYFSYDVKMKEKGDIPEGYSVSREKKERFSLILESASTNQTSMYLCASSSTGQLSYEQYFGPGTRLTVT.

This chain connects TRBV27 to TRBJ2-7; either TRBD1 or TRBD2 may fit D (5 bases each). V was cut by 6 bases and J by 5 bases, with 17 bases left in between. This CDR3 comprises 14 residues. The V gene's germline CDR1 is MNHEY and CDR2 SMNVEV (reference sequence). CDR3 region: CASREGQGNHEQYF. CDR3 bases: TGTGCCAGCAGAGAGGGGCAGGGTAACCACGAGCAGTACTTC.

In its sample, this clone was seen many times. In DNA form, the CDR3 reads TGTGCCAGTCGGACACCTAACACCGGGGAGCTGTTTTTT. Protein sequence: CASRTPNTGELFF. The chain carries TRBV12-3 or TRBV12-4 and TRBJ2-2; tentatively, D is TRBD1 (5 bases). This CDR3 is 13 amino acids long. V was cut by 9 bases and J by 2 bases, with 10 bases left in between.

This clone came up a few times. The CDR3 sequence: CASSSQSWTGSYEQYF. CDR3 DNA: TGTGCCAGCAGCTCTCAAAGTTGGACAGGGTCCTACGAGCAGTACTTC. The genes are TRBV11-2 and TRBJ2-7; TRBD1 agrees at 8 bases. V lost 4 bases and J lost 1; bases outside the gene matches: 9. Germline assignment: CDR1 SGHAT and CDR2 FQNNGV. The CDR3 contains 16 residues.

This rearrangement joins TRBV20-1 to TRBJ2-7; D is possibly TRBD2 (6 bases). CDR3 length equals 15 residues. The ends were cut back, 0 bases at V and 3 bases at J, with 15 bases in the middle. Germline V gene sequence: CDR1 DFQATT, CDR2 SNEGSKA (reference sequence). The CDR3 DNA follows: TGCAGTGCTAGAGATGGGACTTTCTCTTACTACGAGCAGTACTTC. Encoded protein: CSARDGTFSYYEQYF.

This clone was counted only a few times. The V gene is TRBV6-1, the J gene TRBJ1-1; D is unresolved. The CDR3 sequence is 15 residues long. Per germline, CDR1 MNHNS and CDR2 SASEGT. V lost 6 bases, J lost 0 bases, and 14 bases lay in between. The CDR3 DNA follows: TGTGCCAGCAGCCCTCGGAAGAAATTGAACACTGAAGCTTTCTTT. It encodes CASSPRKKLNTEAFF.

The chain employs TRBV27 and TRBJ2-1, with D maybe TRBD2 (5 bases). Trimming left V 5 bases short and J 6 bases short, with 17 bases between. CDR1 and CDR2 (germline): MNHEY, SMNVEV (reference sequence). This CDR3 region has 15 residues. CDR3 sequence: CASSPLSTGFNEQFF. The CDR3, as DNA: TGTGCCAGCAGTCCCCTGTCCACGGGGTTCAATGAGCAGTTCTTC.

This chain connects TRBV6-1 to TRBJ1-2; 7 nucleotides agree with TRBD1. CDR3 size: 14 residues. With V trimmed by 4 bases and J by 5 bases, 7 bases remained unmatched. Germline CDR1 reads MNHNS; CDR2 reads SASEGT. Here the CDR3 DNA reads TGTGCCAGCAGTGTGGGACAGTCCTCTTATGGCTACACCTTC. Translating gives CASSVGQSSYGYTF.